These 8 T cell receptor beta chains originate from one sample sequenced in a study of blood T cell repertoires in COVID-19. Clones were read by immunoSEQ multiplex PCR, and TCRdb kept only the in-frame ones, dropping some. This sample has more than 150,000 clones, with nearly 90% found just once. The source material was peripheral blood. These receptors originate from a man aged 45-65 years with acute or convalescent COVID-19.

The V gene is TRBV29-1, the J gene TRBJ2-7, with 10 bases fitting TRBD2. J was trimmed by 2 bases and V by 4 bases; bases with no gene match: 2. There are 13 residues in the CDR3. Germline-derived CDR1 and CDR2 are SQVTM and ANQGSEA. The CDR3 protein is CSVALAGAYEQYF. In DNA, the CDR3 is TGCAGCGTTGCGCTAGCGGGGGCCTACGAGCAGTACTTC.

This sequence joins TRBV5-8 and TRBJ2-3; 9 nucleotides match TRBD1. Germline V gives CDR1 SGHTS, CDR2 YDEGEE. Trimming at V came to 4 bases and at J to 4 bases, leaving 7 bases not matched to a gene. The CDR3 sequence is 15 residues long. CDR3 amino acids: CASSPDRGVADTQYF. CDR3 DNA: TGTGCCAGCAGCCCGGACAGGGGAGTTGCAGATACGCAGTATTTT.

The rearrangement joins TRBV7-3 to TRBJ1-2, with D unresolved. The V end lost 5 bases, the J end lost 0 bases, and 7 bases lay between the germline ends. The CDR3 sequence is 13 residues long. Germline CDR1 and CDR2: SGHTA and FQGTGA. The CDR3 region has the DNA TGTGCCAGCAGCGCGACACCTAACTATGGCTACACCTTC. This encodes CASSATPNYGYTF.

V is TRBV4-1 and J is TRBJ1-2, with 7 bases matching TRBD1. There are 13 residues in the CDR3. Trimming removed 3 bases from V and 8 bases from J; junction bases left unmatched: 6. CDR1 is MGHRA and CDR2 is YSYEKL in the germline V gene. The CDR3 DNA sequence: TGCGCCAGCAGCCAGCGGACAGGTCACGGCTACACCTTC. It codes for CASSQRTGHGYTF.

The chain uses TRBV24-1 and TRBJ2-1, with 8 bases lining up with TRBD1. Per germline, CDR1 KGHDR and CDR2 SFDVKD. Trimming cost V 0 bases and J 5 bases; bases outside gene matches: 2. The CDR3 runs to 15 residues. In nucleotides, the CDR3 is TGTGCCACCAGTGATTTGTGGACAGGGCACAATGAGCAGTTCTTC. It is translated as CATSDLWTGHNEQFF.

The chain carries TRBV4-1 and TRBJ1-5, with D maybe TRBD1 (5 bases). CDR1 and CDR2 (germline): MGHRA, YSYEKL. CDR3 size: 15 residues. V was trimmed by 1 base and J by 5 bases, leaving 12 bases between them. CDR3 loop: CASSQVSGGDQPQHF. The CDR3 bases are TGCGCCAGCAGCCAAGTATCCGGGGGGGATCAGCCCCAGCATTTT.

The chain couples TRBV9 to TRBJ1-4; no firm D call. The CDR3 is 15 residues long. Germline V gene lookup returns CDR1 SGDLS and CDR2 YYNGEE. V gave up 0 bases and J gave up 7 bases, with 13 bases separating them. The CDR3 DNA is TGTGCCAGCAGCGTAGCTGTTGGGAGGCTTGAAAAACTGTTTTTT. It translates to CASSVAVGRLEKLFF.

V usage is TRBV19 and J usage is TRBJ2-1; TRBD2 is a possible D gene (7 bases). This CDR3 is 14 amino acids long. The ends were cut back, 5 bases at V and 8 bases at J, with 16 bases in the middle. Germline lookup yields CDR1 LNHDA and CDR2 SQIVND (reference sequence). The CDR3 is CASSLLLGGDEQFF. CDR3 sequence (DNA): TGTGCCAGTAGTCTCCTACTAGGGGGGGATGAGCAGTTCTTC. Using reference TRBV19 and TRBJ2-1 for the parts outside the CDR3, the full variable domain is DGGITQSPKYLFRKEGQNVTLSCEQNLNHDAMYWYRQDPGQGLRLIYYSQIVNDFQKGDIAEGYSVSREKKESFPLTVTSAQKNPTAFYLCASSLLLGGDEQFFGPGTRLTVL.